This entry features one T cell receptor (beta chain) sequence. Germline V gene lookup returns CDR1 SGHRS and CDR2 YFSETQ. V was shortened by 3 bases and J by 4 bases, with 13 bases between the two germline ends. The CDR3 spans 14 residues. The data were taken from a study of blood T cell repertoires in COVID-19. Turning to the study itself: Donors in the United States, Italy and Spain gave samples during acute or convalescent COVID-19. In each case, the material was cDNA or gDNA derived from T cells, B-cell-depleted T cells, or PBMCs.

Original data processing: Quantification of nucleated cells was approximated via reference gene primer amplification. Clones were sequenced by immunoSEQ multiplex PCR, and TCRdb holds only the in-frame ones, with some missing. D and trimming were read from the DNA, whereas the V and J calls and clone size are those reported in that table. The profile shows 110,000 or so clones, about 87% of them singletons. Sequences were obtained from peripheral blood. This chain joins TRBV5-1 and TRBJ1-1; TRBD1 is a possible D gene (5 bases). This TCR came from a woman aged 45 to 65 with acute or convalescent COVID-19. The CDR3 bases are TGCGCCAGCAGCTGGCAAATTGGGGCCACTGAAGCTTTCTTT. Its protein is CASSWQIGATEAFF.